Listed here are 26 T cell receptor delta chains from one sample, sequenced in a study of gamma-delta T cells after stem cell transplantation. TCRdb re-called the RT-PCR reads using CATT. Of approximately 3,200 delta-chain clones listed, 4% to 6% are singletons. Input material: gamma-delta T cells. These receptors came from a human donor. It is not recorded whose cells these are; they may come from a transplant donor.

This clone counts as medium-sized. The chain couples TRDV2 to TRDJ1, with 13 nucleotides matching TRDD3. CDR3 length equals 19 residues. From germline, CDR1 is GEAIGNYY and CDR2 EKD. Trimming took 6 bases from V and 0 from J; bases not matched to a gene: 15. CDR3 protein: CACNSLLGDTRGYTDKLIF. CDR3 nucleotides: TGTGCCTGTAACTCCTTACTGGGGGATACGCGCGGGTACACCGATAAACTCATCTTT.

Remarks on this clone: The translation of this DNA and the TCRdb protein of a much larger clone differ at residue 10, probably owing to a read error; the protein shown here is translated from the DNA. This chain joins TRDV2 and TRDJ1, with a possible D match to TRDD3 (5 bases). Germline V gives CDR1 GEAIGNYY, CDR2 EKD. This CDR3 comprises 18 residues. Trimming left V 4 bases short and J 0 bases short, with 23 bases between. This CDR3 reads CACEPLTLLVIHTDKLIF. Written as DNA, the CDR3 is TGTGCCTGTGAACCTCTAACCTTACTGGTGATCCACACCGATAAACTCATCTTT.

By sample fraction, this clone is medium-sized. The V gene is TRDV2, the J gene TRDJ1; 12 bases are shared with TRDD3. The CDR3 loop spans 20 amino acids. Germline-derived CDR1 and CDR2 are GEAIGNYY and EKD. Trimming removed 1 base from V and 2 bases from J; junction bases left unmatched: 16. Here the CDR3 reads CACDTLAQAGGYGGTDKLIF. Written as DNA, the CDR3 is TGTGCCTGTGACACGCTAGCCCAAGCTGGGGGATACGGGGGGACCGATAAACTCATCTTT.

Of note for this clone: The protein TCRdb lists belongs to a much larger clone and differs from this DNA's translation at residue 11, which points to a read error; the protein shown is made from the DNA. The J gene is TRDJ1, the V gene TRDV2; the D is unclear. CDR1 and CDR2 from the germline V gene are GEAIGNYY and EKD. CDR3 length equals 16 residues. Deletions cut 0 bases from V and 4 bases from J, with 17 bases between. The CDR3 loop is CACDTVEELYIDKLIF. The CDR3 bases are TGTGCCTGTGACACCGTGGAGGAGTTATACATCGATAAACTCATCTTT.

Worth noting for this clone: This sequence is one base from a far larger clone and is likely a read error. Other DNA sequences of this sample code for an identical CDR3. The rearrangement uses TRDV2 and TRDJ3; 8 bases line up with TRDD3. Germline assignment: CDR1 GEAIGNYY and CDR2 EKD. The CDR3 runs to 19 residues. The CDR3 DNA follows: TGTGCCTGTGACACCACTGGGGGCTATAGCTCCTGGGACACCCGGCAGATGTTTTTC. Amino acids: CACDTTGGYSSWDTRQMFF.

The chain employs TRDV2 and TRDJ1, with 10 bases identical to TRDD3. CDR3 length: 16 residues. Per the germline V gene, CDR1 is GEAIGNYY and CDR2 is EKD. The junction had 7 bases not matched to a gene; V was cut back by 3 bases and J by 1 base. The DNA for the CDR3 is TGTGCCTGTGACTCCATAGTGGGGGATACCACCGATAAACTCATCTTT. Amino acid sequence: CACDSIVGDTTDKLIF.

The sample holds a few counts of this clone. TCRdb pairs this DNA with a much larger clone's protein that differs at residue 15, likely a read error; the protein shown was translated from the DNA. The rearrangement links TRDV2 to TRDJ1; 11 nucleotides agree with TRDD3. This CDR3 has 17 amino acids. Germline V gene sequence: CDR1 GEAIGNYY, CDR2 EKD. CDR3 nucleotides: TGTGCCTGTGACACCGTTGTACTGGGGGATAATGACCATAAACCCATCTTT. Translating gives CACDTVVLGDNDHKPIF.

Regarding this clone: A read error is the likely source, as a far larger clone sits one nucleotide away. Other DNA sequences in this specimen translate into the identical CDR3. V and J are TRDV2 and TRDJ3; TRDD3 is a possible D gene (6 bases). Germline CDR1 is GEAIGNYY and CDR2 is EKD. V shed 0 bases and J shed 2 bases, with 22 bases lying between them. This CDR3 comprises 21 residues. The CDR3 sequence is CACDTAERGRDNPWDTRQMFF. In DNA form, the CDR3 reads TGTGCCTGTGACACCGCAGAGAGAGGGAGGGATAACCCCTGGGACACCCGACAGATGTTTTTC.

This clone is labeled as medium-sized. The same CDR3 also results from other DNA sequences found in this sample. This sequence joins TRDV2 and TRDJ1; 8 nucleotides align to TRDD3. V shed 0 bases and J 3 bases; nucleotides not matched to a gene: 2. Looked up from germline, CDR1 is GEAIGNYY and CDR2 is EKD. This CDR3 contains 14 residues. This chain's CDR3 is CACDTWGIADKLIF. CDR3 bases: TGTGCCTGTGACACCTGGGGGATCGCCGATAAACTCATCTTT.

Concerning this clone itself: A far larger clone is one nucleotide away, so this likely arose from a read error. This sample includes further DNA sequences coding for the same CDR3. CDR3 loop: CACDSVLGDTSNGELIF. The CDR3, as DNA: TGTGCCTGTGACTCGGTACTGGGGGATACATCGAACGGGGAACTCATCTTT. The J gene is TRDJ1, the V gene TRDV2, with 12 bases that match TRDD3. The CDR3 runs 17 residues. With V trimmed by 3 bases and J by 9 bases, 16 bases remained unmatched. Per germline, CDR1 GEAIGNYY and CDR2 EKD.

This clone was seen more than once but under ten times. A read error is likely here: a far larger clone is one base away. The sample carries other DNA sequences with the same CDR3. The V and J genes are TRDV2 and TRDJ1; 11 nucleotides align to TRDD3. The CDR3 spans 14 residues. Germline CDR1 is GEAIGNYY and CDR2 is EKD. CDR3 protein: CACDTWGILDKLIF. Here the CDR3 DNA reads TGCGCCTGTGACACCTGGGGGATACTCGATAAACTCATCTTT.

This clone is labeled as large. Other nucleotide sequences in the sample specify the same CDR3. The chain combines TRDV2 with TRDJ1, with 8 bases identical to TRDD3. The length of the CDR3 is 15 residues. Looked up from germline, CDR1 is GEAIGNYY and CDR2 is EKD. Unmatched junction bases numbered 4, after V lost 1 base and J lost 1 base. Here the CDR3 reads CACDTLGEPTDKLIF. The CDR3 nucleotides are TGTGCCTGTGACACTCTGGGGGAGCCCACCGATAAACTCATCTTT.

The CDR3 is CAASEREGGYAADKLIF. The CDR3 DNA follows: TGTGCAGCAAGCGAGAGAGAGGGGGGATACGCGGCCGATAAACTCATCTTT. This chain joins TRAV29/DV5 and TRDJ1; 10 bases align to TRDD3. The germline gives CDR1 NSMFDY, CDR2 ISSIKDK. The V and J ends lost 0 bases and 3 bases, in that order; junction bases with no gene match: 11. The CDR3 covers 17 residues.

Points on this clone: This DNA's translation differs at residue 13 from TCRdb's protein, which comes from a much larger clone; a read error is likely, and the protein shown is translated from the DNA. This chain joins TRDV2 and TRDJ1; 9 bases agree with TRDD3. Germline V lookup: CDR1 GEAIGNYY, CDR2 EKD. The CDR3 covers 19 residues. With 1 base clipped from V and 6 bases from J, the junction kept 20 bases outside the gene matches. The CDR3 nucleotides are TGTGCCTGTGACACGGTACTGGGGGACACCAGGAGGCCTGAGAATAAACTCATCTTT. Translating it yields CACDTVLGDTRRPENKLIF.

This clone was detected a few times. A far larger clone differs by one base, so this is likely a read error. Other DNA sequences in this sample translate to the same CDR3. The chain is built from TRDV2 and TRDJ1; possible D gene TRDD3, 6 bases. The germline V gene encodes CDR1 GEAIGNYY and CDR2 EKD. V lost 7 bases and J lost 0, with 20 bases in between. The CDR3 is 16 amino acids. CDR3: CACDFVGDDNTDKLIF. The CDR3 DNA reads TGTGCCTGCGACTTTGTAGGGGATGATAACACCGATAAACTCATCTTT.

As for this clone: TCRdb pairs this DNA with a much larger clone's protein that differs at residue 4, likely a read error; the protein shown was translated from the DNA. The chain uses TRDV2 and TRDJ3, with TRDD3 matching over 8 bases. Germline CDR1 is GEAIGNYY and CDR2 is EKD. The CDR3 spans 22 residues. V lost 5 bases to trimming and J lost 1 base; unmatched junction nucleotides: 21. The CDR3 reads CACGTVEYTGGAASWDTRQMFF. The CDR3 DNA is TGTGCCTGTGGCACGGTTGAATATACTGGGGGTGCCGCGTCCTGGGACACCCGACAGATGTTTTTC.

The sample holds a few counts of this clone. This likely stems from a read error, as it lies one base from a far larger clone. The chain is built from TRDV2 and TRDJ1; 11 bases are a match to TRDD3. The V and J ends lost 0 bases and 2 bases, in that order; junction bases with no gene match: 31. This CDR3 is 25 amino acids long. Per germline, CDR1 GEAIGNYY and CDR2 EKD. The CDR3 DNA reads as TGTGCCTGTGACACCTTAAATCCTCCCAAACTGGGGGATAAGGGACCAGACCGTATGACCGATAAACTCATCTTT. It translates to CACDTLNPPKLGDKGPDRMTDKLIF.

This clone has more than one count but fewer than ten. The TCRdb protein comes from a much larger clone and disagrees with this DNA's translation at residue 9, likely due to a read error; the protein given here is derived from the DNA. The CDR3 region has the DNA TGTGCCTGTGACATTTTACTGGGGGGTACGGAGAAACTCATCTTT. Residues: CACDILLGGTEKLIF. The chain recombines TRDV2 with TRDJ1, with TRDD3 identical over 8 bases. V gave up 2 bases and J gave up 8 bases; unmatched junction bases: 12. This CDR3 comprises 15 residues. CDR1 is GEAIGNYY and CDR2 is EKD in the germline V gene.

Within the sample, this clone is medium-sized. This same CDR3 is encoded by further DNA sequences in the sample. The V gene is TRDV2, the J gene TRDJ2; 8 bases fit TRDD3. CDR3 length equals 19 residues. Germline CDR1 reads GEAIGNYY; CDR2 reads EKD. After removal of 0 bases from V and 4 bases from J, the junction contained 15 bases not matched to a gene. The CDR3 DNA reads TGTGCCTGTGACACCGTACTCTGGGGGACCGAAAACAGGACAGCACAACTCTTCTTT. Residues: CACDTVLWGTENRTAQLFF.

Notes on this clone: Possible read error: a much larger clone is one base away. Other DNA sequences from this sample encode an identical CDR3 as well. V usage is TRDV2 and J usage is TRDJ3; TRDD3 might be the D (6 bases). V lost 2 bases and J lost 1, with 20 bases in between. CDR1 is GEAIGNYY, CDR2 EKD, per germline. CDR3 size: 20 residues. The CDR3 here is CACDNTGGYTPSWDTRQMFF. Here the CDR3 DNA reads TGTGCCTGTGACAATACTGGTGGATACACTCCATCCTGGGACACCCGACAGATGTTTTTC.

This clone is medium-sized (0.01 to 0.1%) in the sample. The identical CDR3 is also encoded by other nucleotide sequences in the sample. The chain has TRDV2 and TRDJ1; 11 bases line up with TRDD3. This CDR3 contains 23 residues. Germline CDR1 GEAIGNYY, CDR2 EKD. V lost 0 bases and J lost 0; bases outside the gene matches: 23. CDR3 residues: CACDTVGILGVLGDRSYTDKLIF. CDR3 coding DNA: TGTGCCTGTGACACCGTTGGGATCCTAGGGGTACTGGGGGATAGATCGTACACCGATAAACTCATCTTT.

Notes on this clone: This DNA's translation differs at residue 17 from TCRdb's protein, which comes from a much larger clone; a read error is likely, and the protein shown is translated from the DNA. The chain couples TRDV2 to TRDJ1; tentatively, D is TRDD3 (5 bases). The CDR3 is made up of 19 amino acids. CDR1 and CDR2 from the germline V gene are GEAIGNYY and EKD. CDR3 bases: TGTGCCTGTGACTTCTTATCCTCTGAGATCGGGGGCGGCACCGATAAATTCATCTTT. Protein sequence: CACDFLSSEIGGGTDKFIF.

In this sample, this clone turned up a few times. A read error is likely here: a far larger clone is one base away. The sample holds other DNA sequences that translate to the same CDR3. The chain is built from TRDV2 and TRDJ1, with D tentatively TRDD2 (5 bases). Germline CDR1 is GEAIGNYY and CDR2 is EKD. This CDR3 is built from 15 residues. The CDR3 sequence: CACDTIGLHTDKLIF. The CDR3 DNA is TGTGCCTGTGACACCATTGGCCTTCACACCGATAAACTTATCTTT.

Comment on this clone: It differs at one base from a far larger clone, so likely a read error. The sample has other DNA sequences that encode this CDR3 too. The V call is TRDV2, the J call TRDJ3; 8 positions agree with TRDD3. There are 19 residues in the CDR3. J was trimmed by 0 bases and V by 1 base; bases with no gene match: 7. Germline V gene data show CDR1 as GEAIGNYY and CDR2 as EKD. The CDR3: CACDTTGGYSSWDTRQMFF. In DNA form, the CDR3 reads TGTGCCTGTGACACTACTGGGGGCTATAGCTCCTGGGACACCCGACAGATGTTTTTC.

The sample holds a few counts of this clone. TCRdb lists the protein of a much larger clone for this DNA, which differs at residue 6, so this is likely a read error; the protein given here is translated from the DNA itself. Here the CDR3 reads CACDTVGGQYTDKLIF. The CDR3 DNA reads as TGTGCCTGTGACACCGTGGGGGGTCAGTACACCGATAAACTCATCTTT. V gene TRDV2 combines with J gene TRDJ1, with D possibly being TRDD3 (6 bases). The CDR3 is 16 residues long. The germline V gene has CDR1 GEAIGNYY and CDR2 EKD. Trimming stripped 0 bases from V and 0 bases from J, with 13 bases between.

About this clone itself: A much more abundant neighbour one base away suggests this may be a read error. V gene TRDV2 combines with J gene TRDJ3; 7 bases agree with TRDD3. The J segment lost 0 bases and the V segment lost 3 bases, leaving 13 bases of the junction unmatched. Germline CDR1 and CDR2: GEAIGNYY and EKD. This CDR3 is 20 amino acids long. As DNA, the CDR3 is TGTGCCTGTGACGCTAGTACTGAGGGATACCACTCCTGGGACACCCGACAGATGTTTTTC. Protein product: CACDASTEGYHSWDTRQMFF.